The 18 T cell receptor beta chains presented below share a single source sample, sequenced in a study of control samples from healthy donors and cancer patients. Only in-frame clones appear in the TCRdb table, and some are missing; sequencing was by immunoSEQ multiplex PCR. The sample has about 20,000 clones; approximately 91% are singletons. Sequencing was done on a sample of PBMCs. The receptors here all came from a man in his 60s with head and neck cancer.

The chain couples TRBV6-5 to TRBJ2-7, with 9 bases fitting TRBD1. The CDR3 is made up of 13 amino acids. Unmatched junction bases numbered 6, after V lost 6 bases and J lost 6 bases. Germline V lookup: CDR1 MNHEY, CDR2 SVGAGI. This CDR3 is CASRLGQGGEQYF. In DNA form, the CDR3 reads TGTGCCAGCAGGCTGGGACAGGGCGGCGAGCAGTACTTC.

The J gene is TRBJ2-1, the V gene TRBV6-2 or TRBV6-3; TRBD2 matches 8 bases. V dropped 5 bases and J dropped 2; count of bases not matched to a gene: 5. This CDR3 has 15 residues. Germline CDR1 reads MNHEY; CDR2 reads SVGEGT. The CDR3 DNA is TGTGCCAGCAGTACCGGGGGGGACCCCTACAATGAGCAGTTCTTC. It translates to CASSTGGDPYNEQFF.

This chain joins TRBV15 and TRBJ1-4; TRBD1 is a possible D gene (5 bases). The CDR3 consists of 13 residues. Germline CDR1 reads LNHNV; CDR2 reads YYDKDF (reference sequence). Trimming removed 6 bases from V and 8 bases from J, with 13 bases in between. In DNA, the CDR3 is TGTGCCACCAGGGCCGCCGGGGGAGAAAAACTGTTTTTT. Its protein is CATRAAGGEKLFF.

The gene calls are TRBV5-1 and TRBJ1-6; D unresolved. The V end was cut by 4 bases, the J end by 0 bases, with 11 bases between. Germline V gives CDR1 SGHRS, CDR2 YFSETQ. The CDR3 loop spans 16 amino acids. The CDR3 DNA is TGCGCCAGCAGCCCGTACACCAGCTCCTATAATTCACCCCTCCACTTT. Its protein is CASSPYTSSYNSPLHF.

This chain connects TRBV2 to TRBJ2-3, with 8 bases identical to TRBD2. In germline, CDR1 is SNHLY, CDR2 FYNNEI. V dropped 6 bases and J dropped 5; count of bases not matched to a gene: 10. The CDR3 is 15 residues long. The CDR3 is CASRLAGGREDTQYF. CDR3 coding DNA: TGTGCCAGCAGGCTGGCGGGGGGCCGGGAAGATACGCAGTATTTT. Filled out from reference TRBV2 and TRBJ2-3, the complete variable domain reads EPEVTQTPSHQVTQMGQEVILRCVPISNHLYFYWYRQILGQKVEFLVSFYNNEISEKSEIFDDQFSVERPDGSNFTLKIRSTKLEDSAMYFCASRLAGGREDTQYFGPGTRLTVL.

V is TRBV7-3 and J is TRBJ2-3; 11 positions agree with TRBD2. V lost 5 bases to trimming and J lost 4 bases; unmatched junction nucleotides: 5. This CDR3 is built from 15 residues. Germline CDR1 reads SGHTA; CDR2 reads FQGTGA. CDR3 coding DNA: TGTGCCAGCAGCATTAGCGGGGGGGTCCCAGATACGCAGTATTTT. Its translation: CASSISGGVPDTQYF.

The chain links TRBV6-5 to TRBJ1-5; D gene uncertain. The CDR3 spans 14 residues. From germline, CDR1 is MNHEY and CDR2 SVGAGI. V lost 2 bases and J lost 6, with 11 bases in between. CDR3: CASSYGVGTQPQHF. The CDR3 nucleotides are TGTGCCAGCAGTTACGGAGTGGGAACTCAGCCCCAGCATTTT.

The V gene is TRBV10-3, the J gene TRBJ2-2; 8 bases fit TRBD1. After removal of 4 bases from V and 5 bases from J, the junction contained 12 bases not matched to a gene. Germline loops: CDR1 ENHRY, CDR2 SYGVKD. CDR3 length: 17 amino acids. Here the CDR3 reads CAISAPWGQEATGELFF. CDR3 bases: TGTGCCATCAGTGCACCCTGGGGACAGGAGGCTACCGGGGAGCTGTTTTTT.

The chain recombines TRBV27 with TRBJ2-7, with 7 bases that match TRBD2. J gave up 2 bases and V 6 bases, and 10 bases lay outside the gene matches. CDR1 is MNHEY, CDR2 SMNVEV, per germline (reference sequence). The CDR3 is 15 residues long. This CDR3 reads CASSRREGSPYEQYF. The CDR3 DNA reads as TGTGCCAGCAGCCGAAGGGAGGGGAGCCCCTACGAGCAGTACTTC.

CDR3: CSVHVSHTYEQYF. Here the CDR3 DNA reads TGCAGCGTCCACGTCTCACACACCTACGAGCAGTACTTC. The chain combines TRBV29-1 with TRBJ2-7; D is undetermined. The CDR3 is made up of 13 amino acids. Germline loops: CDR1 SQVTM, CDR2 ANQGSEA. The V gene lost 6 bases and the J gene lost 2 bases, with 14 bases spanning the gap.

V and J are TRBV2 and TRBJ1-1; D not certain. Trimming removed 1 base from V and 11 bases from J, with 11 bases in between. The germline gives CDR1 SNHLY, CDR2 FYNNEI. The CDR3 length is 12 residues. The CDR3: CASSEGALMAFF. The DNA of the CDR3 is TGTGCCAGCAGTGAAGGGGCCCTGATGGCTTTCTTT.

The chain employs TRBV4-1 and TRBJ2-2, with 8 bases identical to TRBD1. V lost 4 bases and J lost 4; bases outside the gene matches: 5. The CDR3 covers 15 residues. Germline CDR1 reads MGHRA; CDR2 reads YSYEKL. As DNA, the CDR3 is TGCGCCAGCAGCCGAGAGGGACAGGCCACCGGGGAGCTGTTTTTT. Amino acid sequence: CASSREGQATGELFF.

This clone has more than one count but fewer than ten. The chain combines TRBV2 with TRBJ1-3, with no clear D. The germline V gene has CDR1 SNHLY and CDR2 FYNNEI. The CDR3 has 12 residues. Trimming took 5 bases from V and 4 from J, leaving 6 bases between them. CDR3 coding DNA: TGTGCCAGCAGTCCCAGCGGAAACACCATATATTTT. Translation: CASSPSGNTIYF.

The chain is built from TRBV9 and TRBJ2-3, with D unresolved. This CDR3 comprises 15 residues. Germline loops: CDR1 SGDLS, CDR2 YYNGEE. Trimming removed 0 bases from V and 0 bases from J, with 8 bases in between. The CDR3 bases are TGTGCCAGCAGCGTAGGGGCCCCAAGCACAGATACGCAGTATTTT. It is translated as CASSVGAPSTDTQYF.

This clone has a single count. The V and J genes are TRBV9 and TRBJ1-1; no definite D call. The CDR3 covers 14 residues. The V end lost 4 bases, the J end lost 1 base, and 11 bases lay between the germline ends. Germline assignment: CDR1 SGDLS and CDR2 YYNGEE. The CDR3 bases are TGTGCCAGCAGCCCGTTGGGGTCGAACACTGAAGCTTTCTTT. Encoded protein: CASSPLGSNTEAFF.

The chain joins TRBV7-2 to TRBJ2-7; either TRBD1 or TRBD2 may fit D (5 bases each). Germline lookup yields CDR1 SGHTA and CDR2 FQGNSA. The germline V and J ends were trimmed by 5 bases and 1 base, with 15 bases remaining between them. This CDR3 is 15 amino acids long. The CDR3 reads CASSPEWGTSYEQYF. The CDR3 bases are TGTGCCAGCAGCCCAGAATGGGGGACGTCCTACGAGCAGTACTTC.

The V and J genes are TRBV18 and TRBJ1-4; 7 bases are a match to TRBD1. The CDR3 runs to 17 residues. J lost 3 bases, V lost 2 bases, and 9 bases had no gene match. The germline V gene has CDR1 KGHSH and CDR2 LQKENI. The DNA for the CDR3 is TGTGCCAGCTCACCATTGACAGGGTTCGCGGCTAATGAAAAACTGTTTTTT. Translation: CASSPLTGFAANEKLFF.

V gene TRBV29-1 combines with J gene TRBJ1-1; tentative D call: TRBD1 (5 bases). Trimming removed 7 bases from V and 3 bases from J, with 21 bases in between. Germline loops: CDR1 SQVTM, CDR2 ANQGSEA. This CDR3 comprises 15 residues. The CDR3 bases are TGCAGCGGGGCTAGTTTTTTAGGGGTTGACACTGAAGCTTTCTTT. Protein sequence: CSGASFLGVDTEAFF.